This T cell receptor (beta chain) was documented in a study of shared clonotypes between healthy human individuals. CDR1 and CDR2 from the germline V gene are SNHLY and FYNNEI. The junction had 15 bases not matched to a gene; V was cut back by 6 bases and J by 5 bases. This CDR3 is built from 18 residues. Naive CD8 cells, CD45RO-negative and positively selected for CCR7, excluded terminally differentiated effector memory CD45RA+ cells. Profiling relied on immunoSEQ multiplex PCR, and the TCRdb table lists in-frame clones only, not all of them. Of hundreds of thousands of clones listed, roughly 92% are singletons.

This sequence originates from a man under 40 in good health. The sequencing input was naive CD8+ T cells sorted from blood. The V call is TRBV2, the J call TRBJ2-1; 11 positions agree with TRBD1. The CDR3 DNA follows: TGTGCCAGCAGCGGCGTCCCGGGACAGGGGGGCTCGAACAATGAGCAGTTCTTC. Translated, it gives CASSGVPGQGGSNNEQFF.